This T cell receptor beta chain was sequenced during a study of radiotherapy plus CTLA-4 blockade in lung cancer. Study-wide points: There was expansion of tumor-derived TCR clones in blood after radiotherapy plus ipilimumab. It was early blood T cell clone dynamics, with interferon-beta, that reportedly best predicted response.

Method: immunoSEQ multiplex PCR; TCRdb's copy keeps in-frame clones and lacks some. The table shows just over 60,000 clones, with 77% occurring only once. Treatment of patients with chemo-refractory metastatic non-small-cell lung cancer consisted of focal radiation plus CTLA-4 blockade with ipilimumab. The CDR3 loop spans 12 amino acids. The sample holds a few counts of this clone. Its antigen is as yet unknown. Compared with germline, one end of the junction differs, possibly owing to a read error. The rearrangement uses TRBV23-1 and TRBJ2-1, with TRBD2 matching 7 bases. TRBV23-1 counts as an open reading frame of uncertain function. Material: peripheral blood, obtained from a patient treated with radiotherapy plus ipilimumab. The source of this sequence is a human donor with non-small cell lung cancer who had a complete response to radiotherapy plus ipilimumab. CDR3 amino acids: CASSQWVAGLLF. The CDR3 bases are TGCGCCAGCAGTCAATGGGTAGCGGGCCTCCTCTTC.